The text below deals with one TCR beta chain. Its antigen is unidentified. Other nucleotide sequences from this sample produce the same CDR3. These data belong to a study of OX40 agonist ivuxolimab in advanced cancers. The wider study: Eligibility rules accepted prior anti-PD-1, anti-PD-L1 or anti-CTLA-4 therapy, and under 45% had some. Partial responses were achieved by three patients: one hepatocellular carcinoma, two cutaneous melanoma.

Germline CDR1 reads MDHEN; CDR2 reads SYDVKM. The V end was cut by 3 bases, the J end by 4 bases, with 18 bases between. This CDR3 has 16 residues. Study-level findings and limits: On average, CD8+ T cells had more expanded clones than CD4+.

Some clones are missing from TCRdb's copy, which holds only in-frame ones; the method was immunoSEQ multiplex PCR. The data show about 38,000 clones, with around 80% seen just once and around a tenth held by the top ten. The source is an adult with an advanced solid tumor such as melanoma, head and neck, liver or kidney cancer. The gene calls are TRBV28 and TRBJ1-2; D call uncertain. The sample was CD4+ or CD8+ T cells sorted from blood, taken in a trial of the OX40 agonist ivuxolimab. DNA of the CDR3: TGTGCCAGCAGTTTCAGGCCCCTCACGCGGGGCTATGGCTACACCTTC. Its translation is CASSFRPLTRGYGYTF.